This is a list of T cell receptor beta chains from one sample in a study of regulatory T cells in long-lasting Graves disease. TCRdb fed the multiplex PCR reads into MiXCR, producing one record per CDR3 protein. The profile shows a few hundred thousand distinct CDR3 sequences, approximately 13% of them singletons. Another study also made use of these data, one on T cells in Graves' hyperthyroidism and ophthalmopathy.

The specimen was peripheral blood mononuclear cells (PBMCs), collected at new diagnosis, from a patient treated with antithyroid drugs. Source of these receptors: a man aged 30 to 39 with Graves disease. Both conserved end residues are part of each CDR3. D genes are given only for firm matches. The listing skips clone size in some rows; elsewhere it reads once, few, many or a size class.

size,J,length,V,D,DNA,CDR3
many,TRBJ2-1,14,TRBV7-3,TRBD2,TGTGCCAGCAGCGCGGGACTAGCGGGCAATGAGCAGTTCTTC,CASSAGLAGNEQFF
many,TRBJ1-1,15,TRBV7-6,.,TGTGCCAGCAGCCCAGGGGCGGGGAGGAGCACTGAAGCTTTCTTT,CASSPGAGRSTEAFF
many,TRBJ2-1,14,TRBV20-1,TRBD2,TGCAGTGCTAATACGGGAGGGTCCTACAATGAGCAGTTCTTC,CSANTGGSYNEQFF
many,TRBJ2-5,13,TRBV7-8,TRBD2,TGTGCCAGCAGCCCGGGAGGCGTAGAGACCCAGTACTTC,CASSPGGVETQYF
few,TRBJ2-5,10,TRBV20-1,.,TGCAGTGCTAACCGAGGAACCCAGTACTTC,CSANRGTQYF
many,TRBJ1-2,13,TRBV9,.,TGTGCCAGCAGCCTGGGCCTCGGGGGAGGCTACACCTTC,CASSLGLGGGYTF
many,TRBJ2-1,16,TRBV11-2,TRBD2,TGTGCCAGCAGCCCTCTTAGCGGGAGGGGAACCAATGAGCAGTTCTTC,CASSPLSGRGTNEQFF
.,TRBJ1-1,14,TRBV7-2,.,TGTGCCAGCAGCTTATCCAGGTGGAACACTGAAGCTTTCTTT,CASSLSRWNTEAFF
few,TRBJ1-2,14,TRBV27,.,TGTGCCAGCAGTTTATCGATCGGGGCACGGGGCTACACCTTC,CASSLSIGARGYTF
many,TRBJ2-1,12,TRBV29-1,TRBD2,TGCAGCGCCGGGGGGTTATACAATGAGCAGTTCTTC,CSAGGLYNEQFF
many,TRBJ2-3,14,TRBV12-3/TRBV12-4,.,TGTGCCAGCAGTTTAGCGTCCACGACAGATACGCAGTATTTT,CASSLASTTDTQYF
.,TRBJ1-6,14,TRBV20-1,.,TGCAGTGCCCCAGAGGAGGGGAAGAATTCACCCCTCCACTTT,CSAPEEGKNSPLHF
.,TRBJ1-5,12,TRBV28,.,TGTGCCAGCATTGGAGAACTTGAGCCCCAGCATTTT,CASIGELEPQHF
.,TRBJ2-7,14,TRBV20-1,.,TGCAGTGCTAGAGATTCGGCGGGAAAATACGAGCAGTACTTC,CSARDSAGKYEQYF
few,TRBJ1-2,13,TRBV10-2,.,TGCGCCAGCAGTGATCGTGTTTCAGATGGCTACACCTTC,CASSDRVSDGYTF
many,TRBJ1-1,14,TRBV2,.,TGTGCCAGCATTAGCCCTCGGATGAACACTGAAGCTTTCTTT,CASISPRMNTEAFF